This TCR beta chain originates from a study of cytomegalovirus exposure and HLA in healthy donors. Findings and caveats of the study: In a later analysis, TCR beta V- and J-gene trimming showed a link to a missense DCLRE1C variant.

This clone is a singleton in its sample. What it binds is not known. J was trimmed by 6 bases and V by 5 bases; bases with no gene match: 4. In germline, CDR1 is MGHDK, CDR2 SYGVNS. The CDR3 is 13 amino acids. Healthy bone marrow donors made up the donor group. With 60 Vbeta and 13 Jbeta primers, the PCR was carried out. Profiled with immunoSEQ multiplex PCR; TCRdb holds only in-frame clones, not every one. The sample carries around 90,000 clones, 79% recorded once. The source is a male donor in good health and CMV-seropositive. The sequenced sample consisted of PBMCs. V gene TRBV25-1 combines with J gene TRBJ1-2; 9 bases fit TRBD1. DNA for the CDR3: TGTGCCAGCAGTATATGGGACAGGGATGGCTACACCTTC. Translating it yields CASSIWDRDGYTF.